What follows describes a single T cell receptor beta chain. This specimen comes from a study of blood T cell repertoires in COVID-19. For the study at large: The United States, Italy and Spain were the sources of the acute and convalescent COVID-19 samples. The analysed material was cDNA or gDNA that came from T cells, B-cell-depleted T cells, or PBMCs.

Germline CDR1 reads MNHNS; CDR2 reads SASEGT. This CDR3 contains 20 residues. With V trimmed by 3 bases and J by 5 bases, 21 bases remained unmatched. In the original workflow: Counts of nucleated cells, estimated from reference gene primer amplification, were obtained. Sequencing was performed with immunoSEQ multiplex PCR; in TCRdb, only in-frame clones are kept and a portion is missing. V and J calls plus clone size are reproduced from that table; the DNA served to infer D and trimming. The sample yields roughly 190,000 clones, roughly 86% seen once. This TCR was sampled from a woman aged 70-85 years with active or convalescent COVID-19. This chain connects TRBV6-1 to TRBJ2-5; 10 bases map to TRBD2. The sample consisted of peripheral blood. CDR3 sequence: CASSDLGPGASGSSRETQYF. Written as DNA, the CDR3 is TGTGCCAGCAGTGATCTGGGGCCGGGGGCTAGCGGGAGTAGTAGGGAGACCCAGTACTTC.